This TCR beta chain appears in the sequencing data of a study of cytomegalovirus exposure and HLA in healthy donors. Findings and caveats of the study: There were reportedly fewer N-insertions in an Asian-associated ancestry cluster than the roughly 670-donor mean, in a later analysis. Among immune exposure information, only CMV serostatus was available. Reportedly, TCR beta sequences accurately predicted HLA-A and HLA-B alleles in most subjects.

Researchers ran the PCR with 60 Vbeta and 13 Jbeta primers. Repertoires were generated with immunoSEQ multiplex PCR, while TCRdb's copy carries only in-frame clones and drops some. The sample shows 200,000 to 250,000 clones, 82% of them seen only once. This clone was seen a few times. What it binds is unknown. Distinct nucleotide sequences in the sample also encode this CDR3. V was cut by 2 bases and J by 2 bases, with 7 bases left in between. In germline, CDR1 is MNHEY, CDR2 SVGAGI. The CDR3 length is 13 residues. The chain links TRBV6-5 to TRBJ2-7; perhaps TRBD1 as D (5 bases). The origin of this receptor is a woman aged 40 to 50 in good health and CMV-seropositive. What was sequenced was PBMCs. Written as DNA, the CDR3 is TGTGCCAGCAGTTACCCAGGGACCTACGAGCAGTACTTC. The encoded protein is CASSYPGTYEQYF.